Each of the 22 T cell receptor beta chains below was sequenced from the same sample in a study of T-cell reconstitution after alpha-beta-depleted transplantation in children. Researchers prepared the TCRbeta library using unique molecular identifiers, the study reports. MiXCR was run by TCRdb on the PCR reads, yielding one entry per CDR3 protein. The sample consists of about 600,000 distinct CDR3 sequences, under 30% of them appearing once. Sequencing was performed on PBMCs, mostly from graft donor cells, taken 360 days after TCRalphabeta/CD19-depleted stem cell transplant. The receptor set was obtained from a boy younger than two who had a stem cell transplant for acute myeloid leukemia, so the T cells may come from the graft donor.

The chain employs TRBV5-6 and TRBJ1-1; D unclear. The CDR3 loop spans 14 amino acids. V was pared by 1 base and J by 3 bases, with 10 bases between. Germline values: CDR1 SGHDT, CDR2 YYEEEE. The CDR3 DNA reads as TGTGCCAGCAGCTTGTGGAGGGCCCACACTGAAGCTTTCTTT. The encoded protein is CASSLWRAHTEAFF.

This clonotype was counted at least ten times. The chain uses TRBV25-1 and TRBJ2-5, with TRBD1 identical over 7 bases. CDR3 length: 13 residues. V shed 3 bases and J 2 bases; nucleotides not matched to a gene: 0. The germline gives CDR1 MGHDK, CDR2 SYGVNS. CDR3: CASSEGQQETQYF. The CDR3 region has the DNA TGTGCCAGCAGTGAGGGACAGCAAGAGACCCAGTACTTC.

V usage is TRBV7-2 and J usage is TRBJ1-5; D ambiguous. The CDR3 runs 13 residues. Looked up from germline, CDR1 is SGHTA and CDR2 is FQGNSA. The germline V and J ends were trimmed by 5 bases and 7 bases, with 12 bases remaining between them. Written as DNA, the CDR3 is TGTGCCAGCAGCGCGCAGTCAGCCCAGCCCCAGCATTTT. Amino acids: CASSAQSAQPQHF.

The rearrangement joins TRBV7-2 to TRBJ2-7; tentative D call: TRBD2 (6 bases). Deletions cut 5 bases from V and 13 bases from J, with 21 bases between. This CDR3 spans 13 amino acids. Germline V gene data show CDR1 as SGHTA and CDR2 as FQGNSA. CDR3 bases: TGTGCCAGCAGCCTAGGGACTCCCCTGCCAGGCTACTTC. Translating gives CASSLGTPLPGYF. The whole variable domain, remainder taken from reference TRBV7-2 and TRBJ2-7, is GAGVSQSPSNKVTEKGKDVELRCDPISGHTALYWYRQSLGQGLEFLIYFQGNSAPDKSGLPSDRFSAERTGGSVSTLTIQRTQQEDSAVYLCASSLGTPLPGYFGPGTRLTVT.

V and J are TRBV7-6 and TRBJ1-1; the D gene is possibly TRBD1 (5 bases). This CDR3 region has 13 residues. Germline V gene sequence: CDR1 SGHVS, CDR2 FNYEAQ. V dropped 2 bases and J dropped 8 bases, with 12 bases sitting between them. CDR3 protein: CASSLRGRSEAFF. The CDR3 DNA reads TGTGCCAGCAGCTTACGGGGACGATCCGAAGCTTTCTTT.

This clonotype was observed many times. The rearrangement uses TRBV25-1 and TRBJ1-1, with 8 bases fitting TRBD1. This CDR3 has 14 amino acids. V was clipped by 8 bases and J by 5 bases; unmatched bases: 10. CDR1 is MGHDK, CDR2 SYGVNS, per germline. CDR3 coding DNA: TGTGCCAGCTCACACAGGGGGGCCAGAACTGAAGCTTTCTTT. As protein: CASSHRGARTEAFF.

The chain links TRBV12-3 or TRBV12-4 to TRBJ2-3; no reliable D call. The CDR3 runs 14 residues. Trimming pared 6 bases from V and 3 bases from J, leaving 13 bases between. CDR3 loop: CASSSRRRTDTQYF. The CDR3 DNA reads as TGTGCCAGCAGCTCACGGCGCCGGACAGATACGCAGTATTTT.

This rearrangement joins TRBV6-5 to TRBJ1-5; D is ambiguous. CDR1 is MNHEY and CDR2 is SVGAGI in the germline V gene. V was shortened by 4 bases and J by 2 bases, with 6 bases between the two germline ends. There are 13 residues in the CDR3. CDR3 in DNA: TGTGCCAGCAGTTCCGTTGGCAATCAGCCCCAGCATTTT. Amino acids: CASSSVGNQPQHF.

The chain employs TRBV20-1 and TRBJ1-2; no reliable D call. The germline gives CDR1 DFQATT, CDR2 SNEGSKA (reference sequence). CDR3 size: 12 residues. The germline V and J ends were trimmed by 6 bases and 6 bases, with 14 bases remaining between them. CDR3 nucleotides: TGCAGTGCCACATATCGGGGAGATGGCTACACCTTC. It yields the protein CSATYRGDGYTF.

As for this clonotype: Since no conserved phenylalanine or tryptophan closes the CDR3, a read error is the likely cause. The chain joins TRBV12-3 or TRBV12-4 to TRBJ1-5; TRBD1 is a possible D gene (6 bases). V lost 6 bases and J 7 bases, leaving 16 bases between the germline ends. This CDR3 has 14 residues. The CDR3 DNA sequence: TGTGCCAGCAGCCCAAACAGGGAACACCAGCCCCAGCATGTT. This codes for CASSPNREHQPQHV.

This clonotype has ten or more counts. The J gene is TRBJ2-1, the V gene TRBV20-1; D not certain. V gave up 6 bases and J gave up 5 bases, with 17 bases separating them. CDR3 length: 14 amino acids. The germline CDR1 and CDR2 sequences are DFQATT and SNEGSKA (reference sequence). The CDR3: CSALPLVADNEQFF. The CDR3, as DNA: TGCAGTGCCCTACCTTTGGTCGCAGACAATGAGCAGTTCTTC.

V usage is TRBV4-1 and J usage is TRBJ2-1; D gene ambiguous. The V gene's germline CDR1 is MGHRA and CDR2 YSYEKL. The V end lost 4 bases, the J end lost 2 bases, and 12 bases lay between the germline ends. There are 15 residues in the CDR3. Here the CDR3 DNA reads TGCGCCAGCAGCCCCCCCGAAAGGCCCTACAATGAGCAGTTCTTC. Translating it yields CASSPPERPYNEQFF.

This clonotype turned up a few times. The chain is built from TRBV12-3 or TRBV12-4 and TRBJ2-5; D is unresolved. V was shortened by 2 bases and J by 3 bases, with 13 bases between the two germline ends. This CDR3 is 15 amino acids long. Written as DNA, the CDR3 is TGTGCCAGCAGTTTATACGGTACGGCCAAAGAGACCCAGTACTTC. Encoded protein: CASSLYGTAKETQYF.

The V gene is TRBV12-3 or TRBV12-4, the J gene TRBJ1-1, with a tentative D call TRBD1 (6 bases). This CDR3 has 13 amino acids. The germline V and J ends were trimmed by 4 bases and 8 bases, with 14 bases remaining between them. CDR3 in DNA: TGTGCCAGCAGTTCCGCCCCAGGGGCAGAAGCTTTCTTT. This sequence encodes CASSSAPGAEAFF.

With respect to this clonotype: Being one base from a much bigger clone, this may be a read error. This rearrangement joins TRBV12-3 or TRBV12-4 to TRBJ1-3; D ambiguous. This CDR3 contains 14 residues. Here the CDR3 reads CASSDTPSGNAIYF. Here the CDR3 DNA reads TGTGCCAGCAGTGACACGCCGTCTGGAAACGCCATATATTTT.

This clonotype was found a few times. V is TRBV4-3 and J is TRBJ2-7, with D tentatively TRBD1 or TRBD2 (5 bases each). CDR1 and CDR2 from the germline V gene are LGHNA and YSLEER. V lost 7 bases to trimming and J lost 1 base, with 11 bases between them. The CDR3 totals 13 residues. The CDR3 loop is CASTPGPSYEQYF. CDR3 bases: TGCGCCAGCACCCCGGGACCTTCCTACGAGCAGTACTTC.

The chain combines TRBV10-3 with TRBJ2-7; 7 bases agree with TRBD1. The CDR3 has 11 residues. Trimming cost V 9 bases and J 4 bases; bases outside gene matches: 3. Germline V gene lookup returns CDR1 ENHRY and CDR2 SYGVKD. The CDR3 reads CAISGGYEQYV. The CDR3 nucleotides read TGTGCCATTTCAGGGGGATACGAGCAGTACGTC.

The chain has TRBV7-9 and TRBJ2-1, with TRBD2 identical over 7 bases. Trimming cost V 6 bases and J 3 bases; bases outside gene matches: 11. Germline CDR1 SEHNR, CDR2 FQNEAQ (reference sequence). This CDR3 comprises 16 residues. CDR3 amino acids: CASSPLIAGLYNEQFF. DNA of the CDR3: TGTGCCAGCAGTCCCCTTATAGCGGGTCTCTACAATGAGCAGTTCTTC. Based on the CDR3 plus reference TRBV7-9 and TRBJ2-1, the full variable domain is DTGVSQNPRHKITKRGQNVTFRCDPISEHNRLYWYRQTLGQGPEFLTYFQNEAQLEKSRLLSDRFSAERPKGSFSTLEIQRTEQGDSAMYLCASSPLIAGLYNEQFFGPGTRLTVL.

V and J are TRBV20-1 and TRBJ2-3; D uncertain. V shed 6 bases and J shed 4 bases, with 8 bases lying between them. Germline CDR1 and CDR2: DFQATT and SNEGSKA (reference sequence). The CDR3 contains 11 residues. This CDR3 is CSALYPDTQYF. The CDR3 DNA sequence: TGCAGTGCCCTTTATCCAGATACGCAGTATTTT.

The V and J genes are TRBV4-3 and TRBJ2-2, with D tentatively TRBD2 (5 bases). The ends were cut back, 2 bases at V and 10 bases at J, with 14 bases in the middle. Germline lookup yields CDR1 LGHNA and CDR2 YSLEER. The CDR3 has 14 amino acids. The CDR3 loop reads CASSQPAGAVELFF. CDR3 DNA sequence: TGCGCCAGCAGCCAACCGGCGGGCGCCGTGGAGCTGTTTTTT.

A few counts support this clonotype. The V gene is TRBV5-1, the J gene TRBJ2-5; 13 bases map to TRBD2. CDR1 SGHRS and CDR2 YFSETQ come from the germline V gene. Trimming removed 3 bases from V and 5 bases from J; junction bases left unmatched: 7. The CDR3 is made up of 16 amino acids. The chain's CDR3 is CASSSAGLAGIETQYF. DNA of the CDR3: TGCGCCAGCAGCTCGGCGGGACTAGCGGGGATTGAGACCCAGTACTTC.

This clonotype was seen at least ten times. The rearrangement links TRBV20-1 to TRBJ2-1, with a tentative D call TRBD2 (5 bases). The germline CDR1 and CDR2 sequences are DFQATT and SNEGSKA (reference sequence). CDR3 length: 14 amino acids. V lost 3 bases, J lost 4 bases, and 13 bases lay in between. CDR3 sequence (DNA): TGCAGTGCTAGGACTATTCGAGATTACAATGAGCAGTTCTTC. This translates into CSARTIRDYNEQFF.